This TCR beta chain was profiled in a study of siplizumab effects on memory and regulatory T cells. Assays covered 100,000 or so TCR templates per sample. Assay: immunoSEQ multiplex PCR; the TCRdb copy retains only in-frame clones and omits some. The sample lists some 88,000 clones; 70% to 90% were seen once. The germline V gene has CDR1 SGHDT and CDR2 YYEEEE. This CDR3 is 14 amino acids long. Trimming took off 0 bases at V and 0 bases at J, with 6 bases between the two ends. This sequence joins TRBV5-6 and TRBJ2-5; D could derive from TRBD1 or TRBD2 (5 bases each). This sequence was found in a human donor in good health. Sequencing was performed on CD4+ T cells sorted from blood. CDR3 amino acids: CASSLGGYQETQYF. The CDR3 DNA reads as TGTGCCAGCAGCTTGGGGGGGTACCAAGAGACCCAGTACTTC.